Each of the 23 T cell receptor beta chains below was sequenced from the same sample in a study of glioma-infiltrating T cells. Using RNA template, CDR3s of TCR alpha and beta were amplified with iRepertoire arm-PCR. TCRdb re-derived calls from the multiplex PCR reads in MiXCR, one entry per CDR3 protein. The table includes tens of thousands of distinct CDR3 sequences, roughly 39% detected once. What was sequenced was glioma tissue, nonneoplastic brain tissue, or PBMCs (not recorded which). These receptor sequences come from a human donor with low-grade glioma or glioblastoma, undergoing nonglioma brain surgery, or in good health (not recorded which).

In its sample, this clonotype was seen many times. The CDR3 protein is CASRPSRFGNTEAFF. The CDR3 DNA follows: TGTGCCAGCAGACCAAGTCGGTTCGGAAACACTGAAGCTTTCTTT. This chain connects TRBV12-3 or TRBV12-4 to TRBJ1-1; unclear D gene. The CDR3 covers 15 residues. V gave up 6 bases and J gave up 2 bases, with 16 bases separating them.

Regarding this clonotype: Relative to the germline gene, one junction end is altered; a read error may explain this. This chain joins TRBV7-2 and TRBJ1-1; possibly TRBD1 for D (6 bases). The CDR3 totals 14 residues. Germline V gene lookup returns CDR1 SGHTA and CDR2 FQGNSA. CDR3 region: CASSPYRAGAEASF. The CDR3 DNA follows: TGTGCCAGCAGCCCGTACAGGGCTGGGGCTGAAGCTTCCTTT.

There are many counts of this clonotype. This chain joins TRBV12-3 or TRBV12-4 and TRBJ2-7; either TRBD1 or TRBD2 may supply D (6 bases each). Trimming left V 8 bases short and J 6 bases short, with 20 bases between. The CDR3 is 14 amino acids. The CDR3 is CASSDSGAMGEQYF. CDR3 DNA sequence: TGTGCCAGCTCCGACTCGGGGGCAATGGGCGAGCAGTACTTC.

The table lists this clonotype with many counts. V gene TRBV18 combines with J gene TRBJ1-1; no definite D call. The CDR3 length is 15 residues. CDR1 is KGHSH and CDR2 is LQKENI in the germline V gene. The germline V and J ends were trimmed by 1 base and 0 bases, with 9 bases remaining between them. The CDR3 region is CASSPLDSMNTEAFF. As DNA, the CDR3 is TGTGCCAGCTCACCACTGGATTCTATGAACACTGAAGCTTTCTTT.

At least ten counts were recorded for this clonotype. The chain recombines TRBV28 with TRBJ1-2; D call uncertain. Germline CDR1 reads MDHEN; CDR2 reads SYDVKM. The CDR3 runs to 10 residues. The ends were cut back, 6 bases at V and 5 bases at J, with 4 bases in the middle. CDR3 loop: CASRGYGYTF. DNA of the CDR3: TGTGCCAGCAGGGGATATGGCTACACCTTC.

This clonotype was seen ten or more times. The genes are TRBV6-2 or TRBV6-3 and TRBJ2-7; TRBD1 is a possible D gene (6 bases). Germline CDR1 reads MNHEY; CDR2 reads SVGEGT. This CDR3 is built from 18 residues. Trimming shortened V by 0 bases and J by 3 bases, and 21 bases separated the two germline ends. The CDR3 sequence: CASSYSTGPLTRDYEQYF. CDR3 in DNA: TGTGCCAGCAGTTACTCGACAGGACCATTAACCCGAGACTACGAGCAGTACTTC.

About this clonotype itself: A much larger clone sits a single nucleotide away, making a read error possible. This chain links TRBV12-5 with TRBJ2-1; possible D gene TRBD2, 5 bases. Trimming stripped 5 bases from V and 6 bases from J, with 17 bases between. Looked up from germline, CDR1 is LGHNT and CDR2 is FRNRAP. The CDR3 is 15 amino acids. CDR3 protein: CASGLSYEGSNEQFF. DNA for the CDR3: TGTGCTAGTGGTCTGTCCTATGAGGGTAGCAATGAGCAGTTCTTC.

In its sample, this clonotype was seen many times. The chain links TRBV15 to TRBJ2-7, with 7 bases matching TRBD1. CDR1 is LNHNV and CDR2 is YYDKDF in the germline V gene (reference sequence). The J segment lost 4 bases and the V segment lost 0 bases, leaving 3 bases of the junction unmatched. The CDR3 runs 14 residues. The CDR3 DNA reads TGTGCCACCAGCAGAGATGAGGGGGCATACGAGCAGTACTTC. This encodes CATSRDEGAYEQYF.

Remarks on this clonotype: A much larger clone differs from this one at a single base, so this may be a read error. This chain connects TRBV20-1 to TRBJ2-7; D perhaps matches TRBD1 (5 bases). The CDR3 has 13 amino acids. The germline V gene encodes CDR1 DFQATT and CDR2 SNEGSKA (reference sequence). Trimming shortened V by 4 bases and J by 3 bases, and 13 bases separated the two germline ends. The CDR3 DNA reads TGCAGTGCTAAAGATTTAGGGGACTACGAGCAGTACTTC. Its translation: CSAKDLGDYEQYF.

At least ten counts were recorded for this clonotype. The rearrangement uses TRBV5-1 and TRBJ1-2; the D is unclear. From germline, CDR1 is SGHRS and CDR2 YFSETQ. The germline V and J ends were trimmed by 4 bases and 6 bases, with 22 bases remaining between them. This CDR3 is built from 16 residues. The CDR3 DNA reads TGCGCCAGCAGCGAAGATGGTGATCCGGAACTCGATGGCTACACCTTC. Amino acids: CASSEDGDPELDGYTF.

Notes on this clonotype: The junction shows a germline mismatch at one end, possibly a read error. The gene calls are TRBV28 and TRBJ1-2; D unclear. This CDR3 is 14 amino acids long. From germline, CDR1 is MDHEN and CDR2 SYDVKM. The chain's CDR3 is CASSFSLGQIGYSF. CDR3 nucleotides: TGTGCCAGCAGCTTCTCGCTCGGCCAGATCGGCTACAGCTTC.

On this clonotype: This sequence may be a read error, since a much larger clone differs from it by one base. This sequence joins TRBV29-1 and TRBJ2-3; D is unclear. The CDR3 is 12 residues long. In germline, CDR1 is SQVTM, CDR2 ANQGSEA. V was cut by 7 bases and J by 3 bases, with 11 bases left in between. For the CDR3, the DNA is TGCAGCGACGGCTCTAGAACAGATACGCAGTATTTT. Translation gives CSDGSRTDTQYF.

This clonotype has ten or more counts. The V call is TRBV28, the J call TRBJ1-2; D gene unclear. With 2 bases removed from V and 1 base from J, the gap between germline ends came to 2 bases. The germline V gene has CDR1 MDHEN and CDR2 SYDVKM. This CDR3 is built from 12 residues. The CDR3: CASSLNNYGYTF. The CDR3 coding sequence is TGTGCCAGCAGTTTAAATAACTATGGCTACACCTTC.

This clonotype was recorded many times. This chain connects TRBV28 to TRBJ2-5, with unresolved D. CDR1 is MDHEN, CDR2 SYDVKM, per germline. The CDR3 spans 14 residues. Trimming pared 2 bases from V and 2 bases from J, leaving 9 bases between. The CDR3 loop is CASSLGRIQETQYF. Written as DNA, the CDR3 is TGTGCCAGCAGTTTAGGACGGATACAAGAGACCCAGTACTTC.

This clonotype appeared many times. J is TRBJ1-5 and V is TRBV7-6, with 7 bases lining up with TRBD1. The trim removed 0 bases at V and 3 bases at J, leaving 2 bases unmatched. CDR3 size: 15 residues. CDR1 and CDR2 from the germline V gene are SGHVS and FNYEAQ. In nucleotides, the CDR3 is TGTGCCAGCAGCTTAGCGACAGGGATCAATCAGCCCCAGCATTTT. This codes for CASSLATGINQPQHF.

This clonotype was observed at least ten times. The chain uses TRBV12-3 or TRBV12-4 and TRBJ2-1; D is uncertain. The CDR3 is 12 residues long. V was clipped by 0 bases and J by 5 bases, with 2 bases between them. The CDR3 protein is CASSLAHNEQFF. CDR3 coding DNA: TGTGCCAGCAGTTTAGCCCACAATGAGCAGTTCTTC.

Regarding this clonotype: Since a much larger clone is just one base distant, this may be a read error. The J gene is TRBJ1-2, the V gene TRBV20-1; no clear D. The length of the CDR3 is 11 residues. The germline gives CDR1 DFQATT, CDR2 SNEGSKA (reference sequence). CDR3 DNA sequence: TGCAGCGTTGAGGGAGGGTATGGCTACACCTTC. Translation gives CSVEGGYGYTF.

The chain is built from TRBV7-3 and TRBJ2-2, with D tentatively TRBD1 or TRBD2 (5 bases each). The CDR3 runs 16 residues. Germline V lookup: CDR1 SGHTA, CDR2 FQGTGA. V was pared by 6 bases and J by 0 bases, with 14 bases between. DNA for the CDR3: TGTGCCAGCAGTCCCAACGGGGACGCGAACACCGGGGAGCTGTTTTTT. This gives the protein CASSPNGDANTGELFF.

About this clonotype itself: A read error may be the cause here, since a much bigger clone is one base away. V is TRBV4-1 and J is TRBJ2-7; 9 nucleotides line up with TRBD1. The CDR3 has 14 residues. CDR1 is MGHRA and CDR2 is YSYEKL in the germline V gene. CDR3: CASLDRGFSHEQHF. Here the CDR3 DNA reads TGTGCCAGCTTGGACAGGGGCTTTTCCCACGAGCAGCACTTC.

As to this clonotype: Sequence at one end of the junction differs from germline and may be a read error. The V gene is TRBV6-2 or TRBV6-3, the J gene TRBJ1-1, with no clear D. The CDR3 extends over 14 amino acids. Germline V gene lookup returns CDR1 MNHEY and CDR2 SVGEGT. The CDR3 loop reads CTSSPGLVYTEAFF. In DNA, the CDR3 is TGTACCAGCAGCCCCGGGTTGGTTTACACCGAAGCTTTCTTT.

The count of this clonotype is one. A junction end diverges from the germline sequence, so it may reflect a read error. V is TRBV28 and J is TRBJ2-2, with a weak D call TRBD2 (5 bases). Germline V lookup: CDR1 MDHEN, CDR2 SYDVKM. The CDR3 totals 15 residues. The CDR3, as DNA: TGTGCCAGCGGTTTATTGGGATCGAACACCGGGGAGATGTTTTTT. This encodes CASGLLGSNTGEMFF.

This clonotype was observed many times. The gene calls are TRBV2 and TRBJ1-5; unclear D gene. Germline-derived CDR1 and CDR2 are SNHLY and FYNNEI. This CDR3 has 14 residues. The germline V and J ends were trimmed by 1 base and 7 bases, with 11 bases remaining between them. This chain's CDR3 is CASSEVVSYQPQHF. The DNA for the CDR3 is TGTGCCAGCAGTGAAGTCGTTAGCTACCAGCCCCAGCATTTT.

There are a few counts of this clonotype. The chain employs TRBV6-1 and TRBJ2-1; D is possibly TRBD1 or TRBD2 (6 bases each). Per the germline V gene, CDR1 is MNHNS and CDR2 is SASEGT. With 6 bases removed from V and 8 bases from J, the gap between germline ends came to 14 bases. CDR3 length equals 13 residues. The CDR3 region is CASRRDISYEQFF. The CDR3 nucleotides read TGTGCCAGCAGGCGGGACATCAGCTATGAGCAGTTCTTC.